The entry that follows covers one T cell receptor beta chain sequence. Its antigen is not identified. Germline values: CDR1 LNHDA, CDR2 SQIVND (reference sequence). V was shortened by 10 bases and J by 0 bases, with 9 bases between the two germline ends. CDR3 length: 12 residues. PCR was performed using 60 Vbeta and 13 Jbeta primers. Libraries were prepared by immunoSEQ multiplex PCR; TCRdb keeps only in-frame clonotypes and omits some of them. The sample lists 130,000 to 150,000 clones; about 74% were seen once. These data are taken from a study of cytomegalovirus exposure and HLA in healthy donors. Study observations and caveats: Immune exposure was documented only through CMV serostatus. Rare TCR sequences dominated, though some public TCRs recurred in many donors. In most subjects, TCR beta sequences reportedly gave accurate predictions of HLA-A and HLA-B alleles.

The sample taken for sequencing was PBMCs. The genes are TRBV19 and TRBJ1-1, with D unresolved. This TCR came from a man younger than 35 in good health and CMV-seropositive. In nucleotides, the CDR3 is TGTGCCACCCAACACCTGAACACTGAAGCTTTCTTT. It encodes CATQHLNTEAFF.